These T cell receptor beta chains were read from a single sample in a study of T cells in narcolepsy. Clones were sequenced by immunoSEQ multiplex PCR, and TCRdb holds only the in-frame ones, with some missing. The sample includes about 33,000 clones, approximately 87% of them seen just once. The material sequenced was CD45RA- memory CD4+ T cells from PBMCs. The receptor source for this set is a human donor with narcolepsy. CDR3s include the opening cysteine and the closing phenylalanine or tryptophan. D genes are given only for firm matches. Not every row has a clone size; where given, it reads once, few, many or a size class.

clone size	D gene	V gene	J gene	CDR3 protein	CDR3 DNA
once	-	TRBV5-6	TRBJ2-1	CASSLDNEQFF	TGTGCCAGCAGCTTGGACAATGAGCAGTTCTTC
once	-	TRBV28	TRBJ2-3	CAISTGGDSTDTQYF	TGTGCCATCTCTACTGGGGGCGACAGCACAGATACGCAGTATTTT
-	-	TRBV5-1	TRBJ1-6	CASTLGTVKNSPLHF	TGCGCCAGCACCTTGGGTACAGTCAAGAATTCACCCCTCCACTTT
-	-	TRBV5-4	TRBJ2-3	CASSVDYRTDTQYF	TGTGCCAGCAGCGTCGACTACCGCACAGATACGCAGTATTTT
-	TRBD2	TRBV4-2	TRBJ2-7	CASSQGASGRTYEQYF	TGTGCCAGCAGCCAGGGGGCTAGCGGGCGCACTTACGAGCAGTACTTC
-	-	TRBV29-1	TRBJ1-3	CSVGGGTVNTIYF	TGCAGCGTTGGGGGGGGCACCGTAAACACCATATATTTT
-	-	TRBV28	TRBJ2-2	CASTLSGQGRTGELFF	TGTGCCAGCACCCTTTCGGGGCAGGGGAGGACCGGGGAGCTGTTTTTT
-	-	TRBV27	TRBJ2-1	CASSTPTGRGQFF	TGTGCCAGCAGCACCCCCACGGGGAGAGGGCAGTTCTTC
-	-	TRBV4-2	TRBJ1-2	CASSQDQGGGYTF	TGTGCCAGCAGCCAAGATCAGGGTGGGGGCTACACCTTC
-	-	TRBV5-1	TRBJ2-7	CASSLAGTNAYEQYF	TGCGCCAGCAGCTTGGCGGGGACAAATGCCTACGAGCAGTACTTC
-	TRBD2	TRBV5-1	TRBJ2-1	CASSFDSGRGDEQFF	TGCGCCAGCAGCTTTGATAGCGGGAGGGGAGATGAGCAGTTCTTC
once	-	TRBV6-4	TRBJ1-5	CASSDSEQGGGPQHF	TGTGCCAGCAGTGACTCGGAACAGGGAGGGGGGCCCCAGCATTTT
once	TRBD1	TRBV5-6	TRBJ1-4	CASSFLDRGEEKLFF	TGTGCCAGCAGCTTCCTTGACAGGGGAGAGGAAAAACTGTTTTTT
-	-	TRBV21-1	TRBJ2-7	CASSNEGRPGYEQYF	TGTGCCAGCAGCAATGAGGGCCGACCTGGGTACGAGCAGTACTTC
-	-	TRBV11-3	TRBJ2-3	CASSFQSTDTQYF	TGTGCCAGCAGCTTTCAGAGCACAGATACGCAGTATTTT
-	-	TRBV2	TRBJ2-7	CASRLQGSYEQYF	TGTGCCAGCAGACTACAGGGATCCTACGAGCAGTACTTC
-	-	TRBV19	TRBJ2-2	CASRVGAGNTGELFF	TGTGCCAGTCGGGTTGGAGCGGGGAACACCGGGGAGCTGTTTTTT
-	TRBD1	TRBV6-4	TRBJ1-5	CASSDPFDRADNQPQHF	TGTGCCAGCAGTGACCCCTTTGACAGGGCGGATAATCAGCCCCAGCATTTT
-	-	TRBV18	TRBJ1-1	CASSPPISDRTYLFEAFF	TGTGCCAGCTCACCACCGATCTCAGACAGGACGTATCTTTTTGAAGCTTTCTTT
once	TRBD1	TRBV2	TRBJ2-7	CASRDRGPEQYF	TGTGCCAGCAGGGACAGGGGGCCCGAGCAGTACTTC
once	-	TRBV4-2	TRBJ1-2	CASSQDLPQGYTF	TGTGCCAGCAGCCAAGACCTCCCCCAAGGCTACACCTTC
-	-	TRBV18	TRBJ1-5	CASSPTGGNQPQHF	TGTGCCAGCTCACCGACTGGAGGCAATCAGCCCCAGCATTTT
-	-	TRBV7-9	TRBJ2-1	CASSPRATVYNEQFF	TGTGCCAGCAGCCCCCGCGCGACTGTCTACAATGAGCAGTTCTTC
once	TRBD1	TRBV2	TRBJ1-6	CASTGQKNSPLHF	TGTGCCAGCACGGGACAGAAAAATTCACCCCTCCACTTT
-	TRBD1	TRBV5-1	TRBJ2-7	CASSFSATGPSSYEQYF	TGCGCCAGCAGCTTCTCAGCGACAGGGCCTAGCTCCTACGAGCAGTACTTC
-	-	TRBV30	TRBJ1-5	CAWSFTGFNQPQHF	TGTGCCTGGAGTTTTACAGGATTCAATCAGCCCCAGCATTTT
once	-	TRBV7-8	TRBJ2-1	CASSLNAGNWYNEQFF	TGTGCCAGCAGCCTTAACGCAGGGAATTGGTACAATGAGCAGTTCTTC
-	-	TRBV7-9	TRBJ1-5	CASSLSSGLRNQPQHF	TGTGCCAGCAGCTTATCCTCGGGGCTTCGCAATCAGCCCCAGCATTTT
-	TRBD1	TRBV10-3	TRBJ1-1	CAISESTGGAFF	TGTGCCATCAGTGAGTCGACAGGGGGAGCTTTCTTT
-	TRBD2	TRBV7-6	TRBJ2-7	CASSPTAGRDHEQYF	TGTGCCAGCAGCCCTACAGCGGGGAGGGACCACGAGCAGTACTTC
-	TRBD1	TRBV2	TRBJ2-3	CASTLQGRYTDTQYF	TGTGCCAGCACCTTACAGGGGCGATACACAGATACGCAGTATTTT
-	-	TRBV7-2	TRBJ1-1	CASSPLLDRPNTEAFF	TGTGCCAGCAGCCCCCTCCTGGACAGACCGAACACTGAAGCTTTCTTT
once	-	TRBV14	TRBJ2-7	CASSQGVAKPYEQYF	TGTGCCAGCAGCCAAGGGGTAGCAAAACCCTACGAGCAGTACTTC
-	TRBD1	TRBV30	TRBJ2-7	CAWIDRVGYEQYF	TGTGCCTGGATCGACAGGGTGGGCTACGAGCAGTACTTC
-	-	TRBV7-9	TRBJ1-3	CASSDQGNTIYF	TGTGCCAGCAGTGACCAGGGAAACACCATATATTTT
once	-	TRBV11-2	TRBJ2-1	CASLRREVYGEQFF	TGTGCCAGCCTCCGACGGGAAGTTTATGGTGAGCAGTTCTTC
-	TRBD1	TRBV11-2	TRBJ2-1	CASSQVGQGRSYNEQFF	TGTGCCAGCAGCCAGGTGGGACAGGGACGCTCCTACAATGAGCAGTTCTTC
-	-	TRBV19	TRBJ2-7	CASSIGSSYEQYF	TGTGCCAGTAGTATCGGGAGCTCCTACGAGCAGTACTTC
-	TRBD1	TRBV5-1	TRBJ1-2	CASSPGGADYGYTF	TGCGCCAGCAGCCCAGGGGGCGCGGACTATGGCTACACCTTC
-	-	TRBV29-1	TRBJ2-2	CSGLRQGGLTGELFF	TGCAGCGGTCTTAGACAGGGAGGGTTGACCGGGGAGCTGTTTTTT
-	TRBD1	TRBV28	TRBJ2-7	CASSLGQGSSYEQYF	TGTGCCAGCAGTTTAGGACAGGGGTCTTCCTACGAGCAGTACTTC
-	-	TRBV5-5	TRBJ2-5	CASSLPGSETQYF	TGTGCCAGCAGCTTGCCGGGCTCTGAGACCCAGTACTTC
-	-	TRBV28	TRBJ2-4	CASSLWSVAKNIQYF	TGTGCCAGCAGTTTATGGTCAGTAGCCAAAAACATTCAGTACTTC
-	TRBD1	TRBV5-6	TRBJ1-1	CASSPVGTVEAFF	TGTGCCAGCAGCCCAGTGGGGACAGTCGAAGCTTTCTTT
-	TRBD1	TRBV27	TRBJ1-1	CASSLSDRADTEAFF	TGTGCCAGCAGTTTATCAGACAGGGCAGACACTGAAGCTTTCTTT